Below, 11 T cell receptor beta chains from the same sample are listed, as sequenced in a study of shared clonotypes between healthy human individuals. The assay was immunoSEQ multiplex PCR, and TCRdb's table has in-frame clones only and misses some. This repertoire shows some 120,000 clones, 68% found once; its top ten account for 24%. The sequencing input was memory CD8+ T cells sorted from blood. Subset noted: CD45RO+ cells pooled with CCR7-negative TemRA cells. The receptor source for this set is a woman younger than 45 in good health.

The rearrangement links TRBV19 to TRBJ2-2; TRBD2 is a possible D gene (5 bases). CDR3 length equals 15 residues. CDR1 and CDR2 (germline): LNHDA, SQIVND (reference sequence). V was trimmed by 7 bases and J by 6 bases, leaving 18 bases between them. This CDR3 reads CASNNVEGEAGELFF. As DNA, the CDR3 is TGTGCCAGTAATAACGTTGAGGGCGAGGCCGGGGAGCTGTTTTTT.

This chain connects TRBV27 to TRBJ1-5; D might be TRBD1 (5 bases). Trimming removed 9 bases from V and 7 bases from J, with 13 bases in between. Germline V lookup: CDR1 MNHEY, CDR2 SMNVEV (reference sequence). This CDR3 is 12 amino acids long. CDR3 DNA: TGTGCCAGTGGGGGGGGACGACAGCCCCAGCATTTT. Translated: CASGGGRQPQHF.

The chain combines TRBV12-5 with TRBJ2-4, with TRBD1 matching 7 bases. CDR3 length: 16 amino acids. J lost 5 bases, V lost 7 bases, and 14 bases had no gene match. CDR1 LGHNT and CDR2 FRNRAP come from the germline V gene. The CDR3 sequence is CASAVSGQPRENIQYF. The CDR3 bases are TGTGCTAGTGCTGTATCGGGACAGCCAAGGGAAAACATTCAGTACTTC.

This sequence joins TRBV4-2 and TRBJ2-1, with TRBD2 as a possible D gene (5 bases). This CDR3 comprises 16 residues. Germline assignment: CDR1 LGHNA and CDR2 YNFKEQ. Trimming removed 4 bases from V and 4 bases from J, with 17 bases in between. CDR3 sequence reads: CASSPMDWRFYNEQFF. For the CDR3, the DNA is TGTGCCAGCAGCCCTATGGACTGGCGATTTTACAATGAGCAGTTCTTC.

This clone was counted between two and nine times. The chain is built from TRBV21-1 and TRBJ2-4. TRBV21-1 is tagged as a pseudogene. The CDR3 consists of 13 residues. Here the CDR3 reads CASSKGAENIQYF. The CDR3 bases are TGTGCCAGCAGCAAAGGGGCGGAAAACATTCAGTACTTC.

The chain links TRBV6-6 to TRBJ2-7, with no clear D. Germline-derived CDR1 and CDR2 are MNHNY and SVGAGI (reference sequence). The CDR3 has 13 amino acids. Trimming shortened V by 8 bases and J by 5 bases, and 16 bases separated the two germline ends. The CDR3 bases are TGTGCCAGCTCGGGCCGGAGAGCTCACGAGCAGTACTTC. Residues: CASSGRRAHEQYF.

The V and J genes are TRBV9 and TRBJ2-7; 12 bases align to TRBD2. The CDR3 runs 16 residues. CDR1 and CDR2 from the germline V gene are SGDLS and YYNGEE. The V and J ends lost 0 bases and 7 bases, in that order; junction bases with no gene match: 8. CDR3 in amino acids: CASSVAGRLAGEEQYF. In DNA, the CDR3 is TGTGCCAGCAGCGTAGCCGGGAGACTAGCGGGAGAGGAGCAGTACTTC.

V and J are TRBV5-1 and TRBJ2-1; no clear D gene. V lost 2 bases, J lost 6 bases, and 12 bases lay in between. Germline V gives CDR1 SGHRS, CDR2 YFSETQ. The CDR3 consists of 14 residues. The CDR3 DNA follows: TGCGCCAGCAGCTTAGGCCCGATGAGCAATGAGCAGTTCTTC. Its translation: CASSLGPMSNEQFF.

Only a few counts were recorded for this clone. Distinct nucleotide sequences in the sample also encode this CDR3. The chain couples TRBV6-4 to TRBJ2-3; 7 nucleotides agree with TRBD2. Unmatched junction bases numbered 5, after V lost 3 bases and J lost 2 bases. In germline, CDR1 is MRHNA, CDR2 SNTAGT. The CDR3 spans 15 residues. The CDR3 loop reads CASSEASGSTDTQYF. The CDR3 DNA reads TGTGCCAGCAGTGAGGCTAGCGGTTCCACAGATACGCAGTATTTT.

This CDR3 is CASTTMGGTDTQYF. The CDR3 nucleotides read TGTGCCAGCACCACGATGGGGGGCACAGATACGCAGTATTTT. The chain is built from TRBV7-8 and TRBJ2-3, with D perhaps TRBD1 or TRBD2 (5 bases each). The CDR3 has 14 residues. Germline lookup yields CDR1 SGHVS and CDR2 FQNEAQ. V dropped 7 bases and J dropped 1 base, with 12 bases sitting between them.

The rearrangement joins TRBV28 to TRBJ2-2, with TRBD2 identical over 7 bases. Trimming at V came to 7 bases and at J to 5 bases, leaving 10 bases not matched to a gene. The CDR3 runs to 15 residues. CDR1 is MDHEN and CDR2 is SYDVKM in the germline V gene. In DNA, the CDR3 is TGTGCCAGCACCCTGTCTAGCGGCATGACCGGGGAGCTGTTTTTT. It translates to CASTLSSGMTGELFF. Combining the CDR3 with reference TRBV28 and TRBJ2-2 gives the whole variable domain DVKVTQSSRYLVKRTGEKVFLECVQDMDHENMFWYRQDPGLGLRLIYFSYDVKMKEKGDIPEGYSVSREKKERFSLILESASTNQTSMYLCASTLSSGMTGELFFGEGSRLTVL.